The rows below give T cell receptor beta chains drawn from one sample of a study of cytomegalovirus exposure and HLA in healthy donors. The data were produced by immunoSEQ multiplex PCR, yet TCRdb's version contains in-frame clones alone and is incomplete. The sample holds approximately 100,000 clones; around 72% are singletons and the top ten take 14%. The specimen sequenced was PBMCs. These TCRs come from a male donor in good health and CMV-seropositive. The CDR3 runs from the conserved cysteine through the conserved F or W.

v_call	j_call	cdr3_aa
TRBV5-6	TRBJ2-7	CASSLGWTEGGYEQYF
TRBV15	TRBJ2-7	CATSRARASYEQYF
TRBV7-8	TRBJ2-1	CASSPSGGLYNEQFF
TRBV5-6	TRBJ2-5	CASSLMSGGQETQYF
TRBV11-2	TRBJ2-7	CASSTLRVGPYEQYF
TRBV6-5	TRBJ1-1	CASSWGGATEAFF
TRBV30	TRBJ2-1	CAWSGVRDRVSVEQFF
TRBV7-2	TRBJ1-5	CASSSTGGRGQPQHF
TRBV5-1	TRBJ1-2	CASSPGQGYGYTF
TRBV5-1	TRBJ2-1	CASSPGTGEGEQFF